The sequence of this T cell receptor (beta chain) was determined in a study of shared clonotypes between healthy human individuals. Libraries were prepared by immunoSEQ multiplex PCR; TCRdb keeps only in-frame clonotypes and omits some of them. Seen here are 1.5 million to 2.5 million clones, around 96% observed once, and the top ten hold under 1.5%. Naive-designated CD8 cells lacked CD45RO, were positively enriched for CCR7, and omitted terminally differentiated effector memory CD45RA+ cells. Source material: naive CD8+ T cells sorted from blood. The TCR was taken from a man aged 18 to 29 in good health.

The CDR3 spells CASSPGVPYEQYF. As DNA, the CDR3 is TGTGCCAGCAGCCCCGGTGTTCCCTACGAGCAGTACTTC. This chain joins TRBV7-9 and TRBJ2-7; no definite D call. Germline V gene sequence: CDR1 SEHNR, CDR2 FQNEAQ (reference sequence). This CDR3 region has 13 residues. V lost 5 bases and J 2 bases, leaving 10 bases between the germline ends.